The 25 T cell receptor beta chains listed next were all sequenced from one sample in a study of early T cells in non-severe SARS-CoV-2 infection. MiXCR was run by TCRdb on the 5' RACE reads, yielding one entry per CDR3 protein. The data contain roughly 38,000 distinct CDR3 sequences, 4.5% to 7% of them singletons. This material consisted of whole blood, taken at baseline. The receptors shown here come from an adult who was a healthcare worker with PCR-confirmed SARS-CoV-2 infection or an uninfected control (not recorded which).

This clonotype occurred many times. The genes are TRBV5-1 and TRBJ2-3; perhaps D is TRBD1 or TRBD2 (5 bases each). V lost 0 bases to trimming and J lost 2 bases, with 13 bases between them. The CDR3 sequence is 16 residues long. CDR1 and CDR2 from the germline V gene are SGHRS and YFSETQ. CDR3 region: CASSLAGGGLTDTQYF. The CDR3 region has the DNA TGCGCCAGCAGCTTGGCCGGTGGGGGTCTCACAGATACGCAGTATTTT.

This clonotype was picked up many times. This chain uses TRBV2 with TRBJ2-7, with 11 bases identical to TRBD2. Germline CDR1 and CDR2: SNHLY and FYNNEI. J gave up 1 base and V 7 bases, and 3 bases lay outside the gene matches. CDR3 size: 14 residues. The CDR3 region has the DNA TGTGCCAGCATGGGACTAGCGGATTCCTACGAGCAGTACTTC. It translates to CASMGLADSYEQYF.

The chain employs TRBV5-6 and TRBJ2-1, with D possibly TRBD2 on 6 matching bases. The CDR3 runs to 12 residues. With 2 bases removed from V and 8 bases from J, the gap between germline ends came to 8 bases. The germline V gene encodes CDR1 SGHDT and CDR2 YYEEEE. The CDR3 here is CASSFGGYEQFF. The CDR3 DNA sequence: TGTGCCAGCAGCTTCGGGGGATATGAGCAGTTCTTC.

The chain combines TRBV30 with TRBJ1-2, with no clear D. The germline V gene encodes CDR1 GTSNPN and CDR2 SVGIG (reference sequence). V dropped 3 bases and J dropped 8 bases, with 10 bases sitting between them. There are 11 residues in the CDR3. CDR3 loop: CAWSVERGYTF. The CDR3 nucleotides are TGTGCCTGGAGCGTTGAGCGGGGCTACACCTTC.

This clonotype has a count of ten or more. The chain is built from TRBV12-3 or TRBV12-4 and TRBJ1-5; no reliable D call. V was pared by 8 bases and J by 0 bases, with 5 bases between. The CDR3 consists of 12 residues. The CDR3 DNA sequence: TGTGCCAGCGACTATAGCAATCAGCCCCAGCATTTT. Its translation: CASDYSNQPQHF.

This clonotype was found many times. V and J are TRBV6-5 and TRBJ1-2; no reliable D call. CDR1 and CDR2 from the germline V gene are MNHEY and SVGAGI. The CDR3 runs 19 residues. The V end lost 7 bases, the J end lost 5 bases, and 32 bases lay between the germline ends. In nucleotides, the CDR3 is TGTGCCAGCACCCGAGCAAACCACGGCGGAGAACTAACTATATATGGCTACACCTTC. Translated, it gives CASTRANHGGELTIYGYTF.

This clonotype was detected ten times or more. The chain recombines TRBV15 with TRBJ2-1; TRBD2 matches 14 bases. Germline V gives CDR1 LNHNV, CDR2 YYDKDF (reference sequence). J was trimmed by 10 bases and V by 2 bases; bases with no gene match: 7. This CDR3 is built from 16 residues. CDR3 coding DNA: TGTGCCACCAGCAGAAGTCCGGGACTAGCGGGAGCGGAGCAGTTCTTC. It yields the protein CATSRSPGLAGAEQFF.

This clonotype was observed many times. The J gene is TRBJ2-1, the V gene TRBV5-1, with 7 bases aligning to TRBD2. Germline CDR1 SGHRS, CDR2 YFSETQ. The CDR3 is 16 residues long. V lost 4 bases and J lost 5; bases outside the gene matches: 12. The CDR3 nucleotides read TGCGCCAGCAGCCGGGTGGGGCGGGAGAGAAACAATGAGCAGTTCTTC. The encoded protein is CASSRVGRERNNEQFF.

This chain links TRBV5-1 with TRBJ1-1; tentatively, D is TRBD1 (5 bases). The germline gives CDR1 SGHRS, CDR2 YFSETQ. Trimming pared 0 bases from V and 4 bases from J, leaving 16 bases between. The CDR3 has 16 residues. The CDR3 loop reads CASSLGPQGSGTEAFF. DNA of the CDR3: TGCGCCAGCAGCTTGGGACCCCAGGGTAGCGGCACTGAAGCTTTCTTT.

There are many counts of this clonotype. The gene calls are TRBV6-1 and TRBJ1-6, with unresolved D. Germline assignment: CDR1 MNHNS and CDR2 SASEGT. The CDR3 is made up of 12 amino acids. V lost 2 bases and J lost 9, with 5 bases in between. CDR3 in amino acids: CASSEFGSPLHF. CDR3 in DNA: TGTGCCAGCAGTGAATTTGGTTCACCCCTCCACTTT.

The table lists this clonotype with many counts. The rearrangement links TRBV7-2 to TRBJ1-1; D gene uncertain. Trimming pared 2 bases from V and 2 bases from J, leaving 6 bases between. This CDR3 is 13 amino acids long. Looked up from germline, CDR1 is SGHTA and CDR2 is FQGNSA. The CDR3 nucleotides are TGTGCCAGCAGCTTACAGGCAAACACTGAAGCTTTCTTT. Translated, it gives CASSLQANTEAFF.

This clonotype has ten or more counts. V usage is TRBV29-1 and J usage is TRBJ2-2; TRBD1 might be the D (6 bases). In germline, CDR1 is SQVTM, CDR2 ANQGSEA. V was shortened by 3 bases and J by 5 bases, with 13 bases between the two germline ends. This CDR3 spans 14 amino acids. CDR3 in DNA: TGCAGCGTTGAGAGGCAGGGGAAAACCGGGGAGCTGTTTTTT. The encoded protein is CSVERQGKTGELFF.

There are many counts of this clonotype. This chain links TRBV12-3 or TRBV12-4 with TRBJ2-7, with D possibly TRBD1 on 6 matching bases. The CDR3 length is 15 residues. V lost 3 bases to trimming and J lost 0 bases, with 12 bases between them. CDR3 DNA sequence: TGTGCCAGCAGTTTCGGACAGTCTGCCTCCTACGAGCAGTACTTC. Its translation is CASSFGQSASYEQYF.

This clonotype was seen a few times. This chain uses TRBV18 with TRBJ2-5; no reliable D call. V was pared by 6 bases and J by 5 bases, with 10 bases between. CDR1 and CDR2 from the germline V gene are KGHSH and LQKENI. This CDR3 is built from 12 residues. The CDR3 protein is CASSQTRETQYF. The CDR3 DNA follows: TGTGCCAGCTCCCAGACACGGGAGACCCAGTACTTC.

This clonotype occurred many times. The V gene is TRBV7-3, the J gene TRBJ1-2; weak D call: TRBD1 (6 bases). Per germline, CDR1 SGHTA and CDR2 FQGTGA. There are 13 residues in the CDR3. V was shortened by 3 bases and J by 8 bases, with 13 bases between the two germline ends. The CDR3 nucleotides are TGTGCCAGCAGCTTGGAACAGGGCCGCGGCTACACCTTC. This gives the protein CASSLEQGRGYTF.

Only a few counts were recorded for this clonotype. The rearrangement joins TRBV7-2 to TRBJ2-3; tentative D call: TRBD2 (7 bases). The CDR3 sequence is 16 residues long. V lost 5 bases to trimming and J lost 4 bases, with 19 bases between them. The germline gives CDR1 SGHTA, CDR2 FQGNSA. The chain's CDR3 is CASSPPGGPGPDTQYF. The CDR3 coding sequence is TGTGCCAGCAGCCCCCCGGGGGGCCCTGGCCCAGATACGCAGTATTTT.

The table lists this clonotype with many counts. This sequence joins TRBV15 and TRBJ2-2; D call uncertain. V gave up 3 bases and J gave up 6 bases, with 11 bases separating them. The CDR3 covers 14 residues. The V gene's germline CDR1 is LNHNV and CDR2 YYDKDF (reference sequence). CDR3 in DNA: TGTGCCACCAGCAGGGGGATAGAGGCCGGGGAGCTGTTTTTT. Amino acid sequence: CATSRGIEAGELFF.

The chain uses TRBV7-6 and TRBJ2-6; 10 bases agree with TRBD2. Trimming at V came to 5 bases and at J to 8 bases, leaving 18 bases not matched to a gene. This CDR3 spans 19 amino acids. The germline CDR1 and CDR2 sequences are SGHVS and FNYEAQ. CDR3 loop: CASSPRLAGVTLGSNVLTF. CDR3 nucleotides: TGTGCCAGCAGCCCCCGGCTAGCGGGAGTTACTCTGGGGTCCAACGTCCTGACTTTC.

This clonotype was counted between two and nine times. This sequence joins TRBV20-1 and TRBJ2-5; tentative D call: TRBD2 (7 bases). The germline V gene encodes CDR1 DFQATT and CDR2 SNEGSKA (reference sequence). Trimming cost V 5 bases and J 5 bases, with 21 bases left between them. The CDR3 has 15 amino acids. CDR3 coding DNA: TGCAGTGCTTACCGTAGCGGAGGGGGAGGGGAGACCCAGTACTTC. As protein: CSAYRSGGGGETQYF.

In its sample, this clonotype was seen many times. The chain joins TRBV19 to TRBJ1-2, with TRBD1 as a possible D gene (6 bases). The germline CDR1 and CDR2 sequences are LNHDA and SQIVND (reference sequence). V was cut by 1 base and J by 8 bases, with 17 bases left in between. The CDR3 runs 15 residues. CDR3 sequence reads: CASSIVGRGVFGYTF. CDR3 DNA sequence: TGTGCCAGTAGTATAGTAGGCAGGGGCGTTTTCGGCTACACCTTC. The whole variable domain, filled in from reference TRBV19 and TRBJ1-2, reads DGGITQSPKYLFRKEGQNVTLSCEQNLNHDAMYWYRQDPGQGLRLIYYSQIVNDFQKGDIAEGYSVSREKKESFPLTVTSAQKNPTAFYLCASSIVGRGVFGYTFGSGTRLTVV.

This clonotype was recorded many times. Because the CDR3's place on the DNA is in doubt, the DNA is left out and the CDR3 is given as listed by TCRdb. The rearrangement joins TRBV7-2 to TRBJ1-2; TRBD1 is the table's D call, not checked against the DNA. Germline V lookup: CDR1 SGHTA, CDR2 FQGNSA. The CDR3 extends over 15 residues, inclusive of both ends. Here the CDR3 reads CASILGQGALRGYTF.

This clonotype showed up many times. The rearrangement uses TRBV20-1 and TRBJ1-4; D call uncertain. Germline lookup yields CDR1 DFQATT and CDR2 SNEGSKA (reference sequence). This CDR3 is 14 amino acids long. V was shortened by 4 bases and J by 4 bases, with 13 bases between the two germline ends. The CDR3 loop reads CSAIHRANNEKLFF. CDR3 nucleotides: TGCAGTGCTATCCACCGGGCGAATAATGAAAAACTGTTTTTT.

This chain links TRBV19 with TRBJ2-2; D not resolved. V was clipped by 3 bases and J by 2 bases, with 10 bases between them. Germline V gene data show CDR1 as LNHDA and CDR2 as SQIVND (reference sequence). The CDR3 is 15 amino acids. In nucleotides, the CDR3 is TGTGCCAGTAGTATGACACCCTTCAACACCGGGGAGCTGTTTTTT. Residues: CASSMTPFNTGELFF.

This clonotype was detected only a few times. V gene TRBV20-1 combines with J gene TRBJ2-7; D gene uncertain. V was pared by 2 bases and J by 12 bases, with 20 bases between. The CDR3 spans 13 residues. The germline gives CDR1 DFQATT, CDR2 SNEGSKA (reference sequence). The CDR3 sequence is CSARPSHREGWYF. The CDR3 region has the DNA TGCAGTGCTAGACCCTCCCATAGAGAAGGATGGTACTTC.

This clonotype was counted at least ten times. J is TRBJ2-7 and V is TRBV5-1; D perhaps matches TRBD2 (5 bases). This CDR3 spans 14 amino acids. V was clipped by 4 bases and J by 3 bases, with 14 bases between them. CDR1 and CDR2 (germline): SGHRS, YFSETQ. CDR3 sequence reads: CASSLPTTNYEQYF. The CDR3 DNA reads as TGCGCCAGCAGCCTCCCGACTACCAACTACGAGCAGTACTTC.